This TCR beta chain comes out of a study of blood T cell repertoires in COVID-19 (dated by TCRdb to 2018 to 2020). In terms of the full investigation: The collaborator samples originated in the United States, Italy and Spain and spanned the acute and convalescent phases of COVID-19. The material from the prospective study consisted of cDNA or gDNA derived from T cells, B-cell-depleted T cells, or PBMCs. Sample metadata almost always included a de-identified subject ID, COVID-19 status, age in years and sex. Samples came from the ongoing ImmuneRACE study (first 160 participants) plus 1,254 subjects from 6 global collaborators. The repertoires were made available in a free public database intended to serve as a resource for research on the immune response to SARS-CoV-2. HLA class I and class II types, where available, came from metadata supplied by the sample provider rather than from assay-based typing. Subjects who had been exposed to COVID-19, were actively infected with it, or had recovered from it provided the deeply sampled blood TCRbeta repertoires that made up the dataset. What the research found in general, with its limitations: How much clinical and demographic metadata was included differed by source and by participant, and the metadata was provided uncurated.

In the case of this clone: It has no known antigen specificity. Qualities for individual bases were not recorded, and no much larger clone is one base off.

Participants in the prospective study were aged roughly 18 to 89 years, lived in about two dozen United States geographic areas, and enrolled through a virtual design. In the prospective study, cohorts were assigned on the basis of participant-reported clinical history obtained from a screening survey and a study questionnaire. Exposed participants had been in contact with someone with a PCR-confirmed or clinician-diagnosed COVID-19 case within 2 weeks of study entry. Each participant in the prospective study had whole blood, serum and a nasopharyngeal or oropharyngeal swab collected by mobile phlebotomists. Prospective study participants could optionally give additional blood draws and questionnaires over a roughly two-month period. Before DNA extraction, prospective study blood samples were shipped either frozen or at room temperature. The germline V gene gives CDR1 as SGHRS and CDR2 as YFSETQ. The CDR3 measures 16 amino acids from cysteine to phenylalanine. Here the CDR3 DNA is all that survives: 48 bases in frame from base 1. V has 0 bases trimmed and J has 4 bases trimmed; junction bases matching no gene number 10.

TCRbeta CDR3 regions were amplified from genomic DNA by means of the immunoSEQ Assay, a bias-controlled multiplex PCR. In the source study's methods: The number of nucleated cells in each sample was estimated by amplification of reference gene primers within the assay. To quantify the absolute abundance of each unique TCRbeta CDR3 rearrangement, sequence reads were collapsed and filtered. For each sample, productive Simpson clonality was calculated as the square root of Simpson's diversity index across productive rearrangements. The clones in this table, taken by TCRdb from immuneACCESS, are in-frame only. Not every clone is retained; where verified, under half of the shortfall comes from an unresolved V gene, and the cause of the rest is unknown. That table is the source of V, J and clone size, and D and trimming were worked out from the DNA. The sample table contains over 200,000 clones; only one count was recorded for about 90% of them. The top ten clones comprise about 4% of the sample.

The origin of this receptor is a woman aged 25 to 39 who had been exposed to COVID-19. Sequencing input: PBMCs or T cells enriched from blood (not recorded which). The chain couples TRBV5-1 to TRBJ2-7; 7 bases in the middle match TRBD2. CDR3 sequence: CASSLVGDYLRYEQYF. The nucleotides are TGCGCCAGCAGCTTGGTGGGGGACTACCTCCGGTACGAGCAGTACTTC.